This TCR beta chain came from a study of technical replicates of blood from several donors. Profiling relied on immunoSEQ multiplex PCR, and the TCRdb table lists in-frame clones only, not all of them. The data show fewer than 90,000 clones, 95% to 97% seen once. After removal of 3 bases from V and 11 bases from J, the junction contained 9 bases not matched to a gene. Germline-derived CDR1 and CDR2 are MDHEN and SYDVKM. The CDR3 runs to 13 residues. The chain has TRBV28 and TRBJ1-1; the match to TRBD1 covers 7 bases. This sequence was found in a human donor in good health. Sequenced: T cells isolated from PBMCs. CDR3 loop: CASSFWTGPGAFF. In DNA form, the CDR3 reads TGTGCCAGCAGTTTCTGGACAGGTCCGGGGGCTTTCTTT.